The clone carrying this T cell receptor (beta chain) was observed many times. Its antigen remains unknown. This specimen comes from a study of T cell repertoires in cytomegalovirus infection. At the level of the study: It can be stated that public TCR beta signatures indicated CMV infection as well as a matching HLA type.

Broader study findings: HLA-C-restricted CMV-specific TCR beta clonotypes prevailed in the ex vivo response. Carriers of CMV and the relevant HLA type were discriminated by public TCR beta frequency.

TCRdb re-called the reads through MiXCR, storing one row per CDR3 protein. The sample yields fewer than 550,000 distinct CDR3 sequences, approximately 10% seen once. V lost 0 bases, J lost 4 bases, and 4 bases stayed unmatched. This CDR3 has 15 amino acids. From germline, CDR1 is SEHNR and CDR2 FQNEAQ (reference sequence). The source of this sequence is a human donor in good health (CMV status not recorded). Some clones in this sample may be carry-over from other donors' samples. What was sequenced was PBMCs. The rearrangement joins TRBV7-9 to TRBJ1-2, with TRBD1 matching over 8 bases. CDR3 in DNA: TGTGCCAGCAGCTTAGCGCTGACAGGGGTCTATGGCTACACCTTC. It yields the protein CASSLALTGVYGYTF.